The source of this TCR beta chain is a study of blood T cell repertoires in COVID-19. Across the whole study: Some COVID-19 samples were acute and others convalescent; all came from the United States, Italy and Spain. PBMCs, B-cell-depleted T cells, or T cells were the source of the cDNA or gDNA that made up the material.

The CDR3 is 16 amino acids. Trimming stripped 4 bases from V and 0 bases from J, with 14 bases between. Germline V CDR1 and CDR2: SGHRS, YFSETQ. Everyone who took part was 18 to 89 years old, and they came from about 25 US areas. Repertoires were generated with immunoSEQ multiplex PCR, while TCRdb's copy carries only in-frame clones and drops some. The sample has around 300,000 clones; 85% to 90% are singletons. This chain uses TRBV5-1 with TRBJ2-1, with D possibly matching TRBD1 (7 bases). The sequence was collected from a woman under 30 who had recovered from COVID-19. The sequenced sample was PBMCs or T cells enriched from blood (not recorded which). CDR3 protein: CASSHGGDSSYNEQFF. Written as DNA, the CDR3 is TGCGCCAGCAGCCATGGAGGGGACAGCTCCTACAATGAGCAGTTCTTC.